The entry that follows covers one T cell receptor (beta chain) sequence. Antigen: not known. These data are taken from a study of cytomegalovirus exposure and HLA in healthy donors. Across the whole study: Among roughly 180 million T cells, an earlier analysis found 90 million to 130 million unique TCR beta sequences. Study-level findings and limits: DRB1 had the most TCR associations and HLA-C the fewest, a later analysis found, with rates varying by HLA locus. In a later analysis, around 18,000 TCR beta sequences were associated with HLA alleles at 0.05 false discovery rate.

The CDR3 length is 16 residues. Trimming took 4 bases from V and 4 from J; bases not matched to a gene: 11. CDR1 and CDR2 (germline): SGHRS, YFSETQ. Primers included in the PCR were 60 Vbeta and 13 Jbeta primers. TCRdb's copy holds only in-frame clones and misses some; the assay was immunoSEQ multiplex PCR. Among under 250,000 clones, 79% were seen once, and the ten largest hold about 1.7%. This clonotype was sampled from a man aged 45 to 65 in good health and CMV-seronegative. The chain combines TRBV5-1 with TRBJ2-1; TRBD1 aligns across 7 bases. The specimen was PBMCs. The CDR3 sequence is CASSGTGTDLYNEQFF. The CDR3 nucleotides read TGCGCCAGCAGCGGAACCGGGACAGACCTATACAATGAGCAGTTCTTC.